The clone carrying this T cell receptor (beta chain) was counted between two and nine times. In germline, CDR1 is SGHNT, CDR2 YYREEE (reference sequence). V lost 0 bases, J lost 5 bases, and 17 bases lay in between. The CDR3 extends over 16 amino acids. The sample is drawn from a study of blood T cell repertoires in COVID-19. Overall study context: Samples taken during acute and convalescent COVID-19 were collected in the United States, Italy and Spain. PBMCs, B-cell-depleted T cells, or T cells provided the cDNA or gDNA that made up the material.

As originally analysed: How many nucleated cells were present was estimated from reference gene primer amplification. Generated by immunoSEQ multiplex PCR, the TCRdb table keeps only in-frame clones and is missing some. D and trimming were read from the DNA, whereas the V and J calls and clone size are those reported in that table. Of approximately 170,000 clones in the sample, 84% are singletons; the top ten hold around 7.7%. The V call is TRBV5-4, the J call TRBJ1-1; D gene ambiguous. The source is a man in his forties who had recovered from COVID-19. The source material was peripheral blood. The chain's CDR3 is CASSLADAGGRTEAFF. The CDR3 nucleotides are TGTGCCAGCAGCTTGGCCGACGCGGGAGGGAGGACTGAAGCTTTCTTT.